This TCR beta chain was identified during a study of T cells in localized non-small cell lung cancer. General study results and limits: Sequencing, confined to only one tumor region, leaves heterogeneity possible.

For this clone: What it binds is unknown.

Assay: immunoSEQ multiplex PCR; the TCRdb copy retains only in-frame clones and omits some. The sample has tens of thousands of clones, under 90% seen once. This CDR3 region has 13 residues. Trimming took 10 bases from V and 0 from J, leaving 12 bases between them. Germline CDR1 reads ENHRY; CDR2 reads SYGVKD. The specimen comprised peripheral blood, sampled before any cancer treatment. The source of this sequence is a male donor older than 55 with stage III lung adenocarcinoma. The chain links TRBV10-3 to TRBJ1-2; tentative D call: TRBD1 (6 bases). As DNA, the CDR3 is TGTGCCACCAGGGGCCCTACTAACTATGGCTACACCTTC. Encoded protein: CATRGPTNYGYTF.